Presented here are 5 T cell receptor beta chains from one specimen sequenced in a study of blood T cell repertoires in COVID-19. Some clones are missing from TCRdb's copy, which holds only in-frame ones; the method was immunoSEQ multiplex PCR. The sample comprises a few hundred thousand clones, approximately 88% of which are singletons, and approximately 1.8% rests with the top ten. Source material: PBMCs or T cells enriched from blood (not recorded which). The receptors originated from a middle-aged woman who had recovered from COVID-19.

The chain is built from TRBV7-9 and TRBJ2-1, with a tentative D call TRBD1 (6 bases). CDR3 length: 15 residues. Germline V gene data show CDR1 as SEHNR and CDR2 as FQNEAQ (reference sequence). V lost 5 bases and J 4 bases, leaving 15 bases between the germline ends. In nucleotides, the CDR3 is TGTGCCAGCAGCCGAAACAGGGTGGGTTACAATGAGCAGTTCTTC. Its translation is CASSRNRVGYNEQFF.

The genes are TRBV18 and TRBJ1-5, with D possibly matching TRBD1 (6 bases). Trimming shortened V by 6 bases and J by 4 bases, and 16 bases separated the two germline ends. The germline V gene has CDR1 KGHSH and CDR2 LQKENI. There are 15 residues in the CDR3. The DNA of the CDR3 is TGTGCCAGCTCCGTCTTAGGCAGGGGTAATCAGCCCCAGCATTTT. Protein product: CASSVLGRGNQPQHF.

This clone came up a few times. The chain employs TRBV5-1 and TRBJ2-7; TRBD1 agrees at 9 bases. Germline V gives CDR1 SGHRS, CDR2 YFSETQ. J was trimmed by 6 bases and V by 0 bases; bases with no gene match: 4. The CDR3 consists of 14 residues. Written as DNA, the CDR3 is TGCGCCAGCAGCTTGGAACAGGGGGCTAGCGAGCAGTACTTC. Protein: CASSLEQGASEQYF.

The chain uses TRBV5-4 and TRBJ2-1; 12 bases fit TRBD2. The CDR3 runs 18 residues. Trimming cost V 0 bases and J 0 bases; bases outside gene matches: 4. CDR1 SGHNT and CDR2 YYREEE come from the germline V gene (reference sequence). DNA of the CDR3: TGTGCCAGCAGCTTGGCGGGACTAGCGGGTTCCTCCTACAATGAGCAGTTCTTC. This codes for CASSLAGLAGSSYNEQFF.

The rearrangement joins TRBV19 to TRBJ1-1, with 7 positions matching TRBD1. CDR3 length equals 15 residues. CDR1 and CDR2 (germline): LNHDA, SQIVND (reference sequence). V dropped 1 base and J dropped 5; count of bases not matched to a gene: 7. The CDR3 DNA is TGTGCCAGTAGTATAGGCCGGGACAGCGGAACTGAAGCTTTCTTT. Protein: CASSIGRDSGTEAFF.